A selection of T cell receptor beta chains follows, all from one sample in a study of shared clonotypes between healthy human individuals. Assay: immunoSEQ multiplex PCR; the TCRdb copy retains only in-frame clones and omits some. Found here are more than 400,000 clones, about 96% of them singletons; the top ten hold about 0.067%. The source material was naive CD4+ T cells sorted from blood. These receptors were obtained from a woman aged 25-40 years in good health. Each CDR3 is given with its conserved first and last residue. Fields, in order: V gene, D gene, clone size, J gene, CDR3 protein, CDR3 DNA. A D gene is named only where the DNA matches it firmly. Only part of the rows carry a size: once, few, many, or a class if the clone is expanded.

TRBV7-9	.	.	TRBJ1-3	CASSLTGVRLDAIYF	TGTGCCAGCAGCTTAACAGGCGTCCGGCTTGACGCCATATATTTT
TRBV28	TRBD1	.	TRBJ1-1	CASSLAGGTEAFF	TGTGCCAGCAGTTTAGCAGGGGGCACTGAAGCTTTCTTT
TRBV5-1	TRBD1	.	TRBJ2-6	CASRRQGAFYSGANVLTF	TGCGCCAGCAGACGACAGGGGGCTTTTTACTCTGGGGCCAACGTCCTGACTTTC
TRBV6-1	.	.	TRBJ2-1	CASSEPPRPYNEQFF	TGTGCCAGCAGTGAACCCCCCCGTCCCTACAATGAGCAGTTCTTC
TRBV4-1	.	.	TRBJ1-5	CASSQVIIRGRNQPQHF	TGCGCCAGCAGCCAAGTTATTATTCGGGGTCGCAATCAGCCCCAGCATTTT
TRBV5-4	.	.	TRBJ2-3	CASSLWTAGTDTQYF	TGTGCCAGCAGCTTGTGGACAGCAGGCACAGATACGCAGTATTTT
TRBV7-2	TRBD1	.	TRBJ2-2	CASSWDRATGELFF	TGTGCCAGCAGTTGGGACAGGGCAACCGGGGAGCTGTTTTTT
TRBV2	.	.	TRBJ1-2	CASSEQRALSSYGYTF	TGTGCCAGCAGTGAACAGCGTGCACTCTCTAGCTATGGCTACACCTTC
TRBV6-1	.	.	TRBJ2-5	CASTGLGRTQYF	TGTGCCAGCACCGGGCTGGGGAGGACCCAGTACTTC
TRBV27	TRBD1	.	TRBJ2-7	CASSSSWTGISYEQYF	TGTGCCAGCAGTTCGTCCTGGACAGGTATTTCCTACGAGCAGTACTTC
TRBV7-9	.	once	TRBJ1-5	CASSFAGVSNQPQHF	TGTGCCAGCAGCTTCGCAGGAGTAAGCAATCAGCCCCAGCATTTT
TRBV6-1	.	.	TRBJ1-5	CASSGPNKGGNQPQHF	TGTGCCAGCAGTGGACCAAATAAGGGGGGGAATCAGCCCCAGCATTTT
TRBV6-1	TRBD2	.	TRBJ2-3	CASRLAGAVDTQYF	TGTGCCAGCAGGCTAGCGGGAGCGGTAGATACGCAGTATTTT
TRBV4-1	TRBD2	.	TRBJ2-1	CASSRGLAGVEQFF	TGCGCCAGCAGCCGGGGACTAGCGGGAGTTGAGCAGTTCTTC
TRBV30	.	.	TRBJ2-7	CAWSVVDEQYF	TGTGCCTGGAGTGTAGTCGACGAGCAGTACTTC
TRBV7-9	.	.	TRBJ1-2	CASSLQGRGYGYTF	TGTGCCAGCAGCTTGCAGGGGCGGGGCTATGGCTACACCTTC
TRBV29-1	.	.	TRBJ1-4	CSVAPRGTNEKLFF	TGCAGCGTTGCACCTCGGGGCACAAATGAAAAACTGTTTTTT
TRBV6-6	TRBD1	.	TRBJ1-1	CASSSRTGGGDTEAFF	TGTGCCAGCAGTTCTAGGACAGGGGGCGGCGACACTGAAGCTTTCTTT
TRBV29-1	.	.	TRBJ1-3	CSVEDRSPGPGNTIYF	TGCAGCGTTGAAGATCGATCCCCAGGGCCTGGAAACACCATATATTTT
TRBV28	.	.	TRBJ1-2	CASSLQGIYGYTF	TGTGCCAGCAGTTTACAGGGGATCTATGGCTACACCTTC
TRBV13	.	.	TRBJ2-1	CASSLGIPTNEQFF	TGTGCCAGCAGCTTAGGCATACCCACCAATGAGCAGTTCTTC
TRBV30	.	.	TRBJ2-7	CAWSVQINGEQYF	TGTGCCTGGAGTGTACAGATCAACGGCGAGCAGTACTTC
TRBV9	.	.	TRBJ1-1	CASSVRWAGGNTEAFF	TGTGCCAGCAGCGTTCGATGGGCTGGGGGGAACACTGAAGCTTTCTTT
TRBV18	TRBD1	.	TRBJ1-2	CASSPTPTGDYGYTF	TGTGCCAGCTCACCTACCCCTACAGGGGACTATGGCTACACCTTC
TRBV6-6	.	.	TRBJ1-3	CASSDQGYNGNTIYF	TGTGCCAGCAGTGATCAGGGATACAACGGAAACACCATATATTTT
TRBV27	TRBD1	.	TRBJ2-4	CASSTLDRDGNIQYF	TGTGCCAGCAGTACCCTGGACAGGGATGGAAACATTCAGTACTTC
TRBV7-6	.	.	TRBJ1-5	CASSYAGQPQHF	TGTGCCAGCAGCTATGCGGGGCAGCCCCAGCATTTT
TRBV10-2	.	.	TRBJ1-5	CASSQTASDQPQHF	TGCGCCAGCAGTCAGACCGCGAGCGATCAGCCCCAGCATTTT
TRBV18	TRBD1	.	TRBJ1-5	CASCEQGGSNQPQHF	TGTGCCAGCTGCGAACAGGGGGGCTCGAATCAGCCCCAGCATTTT
TRBV28	TRBD1	.	TRBJ1-5	CASSPRTGGEQPQHF	TGTGCCAGCAGTCCAAGGACAGGGGGCGAACAGCCCCAGCATTTT
TRBV6-5	.	.	TRBJ2-5	CASSYGGTQETQYF	TGTGCCAGCAGTTACGGGGGGACCCAAGAGACCCAGTACTTC
TRBV29-1	TRBD1	.	TRBJ2-1	CSVGTGGYNEQFF	TGCAGCGTGGGGACAGGGGGTTACAATGAGCAGTTCTTC
TRBV29-1	.	.	TRBJ1-1	CSVGQTMNTEAFF	TGCAGCGTTGGACAGACCATGAACACTGAAGCTTTCTTT
TRBV18	.	.	TRBJ1-2	CASSPEESYGYTF	TGTGCCAGCTCACCAGAAGAGTCCTATGGCTACACCTTC
TRBV7-9	TRBD2	once	TRBJ2-3	CASSLGTRASTDTQYF	TGTGCCAGCAGCTTGGGGACTAGGGCTAGCACAGATACGCAGTATTTT
TRBV2	TRBD1	.	TRBJ1-5	CASSLRPGQGHF	TGTGCCAGCAGTTTAAGACCGGGACAGGGCCATTTT
TRBV4-2	TRBD2	.	TRBJ2-7	CASSQEWGGTRTYEQYF	TGTGCCAGCAGCCAAGAATGGGGGGGAACTAGGACCTACGAGCAGTACTTC
TRBV18	.	.	TRBJ2-6	CASSLHLQSRANVLTF	TGTGCCAGCTCATTACATTTACAAAGTCGGGCCAACGTCCTGACTTTC
TRBV30	TRBD1	.	TRBJ1-3	CACATGEGNTIYF	TGTGCCTGTGCGACAGGGGAAGGAAACACCATATATTTT
TRBV28	.	.	TRBJ2-2	CASRGPPTGELFF	TGTGCCAGCAGGGGGCCACCCACCGGGGAGCTGTTTTTT
TRBV9	TRBD1	.	TRBJ2-7	CASSVLPGQASYEQYF	TGTGCCAGCAGCGTACTTCCGGGACAGGCCTCCTACGAGCAGTACTTC
TRBV21-1	.	.	TRBJ1-5	CASSKCPDRGQGQPQHF	TGTGCCAGCAGCAAATGCCCCGACAGGGGGCAGGGTCAGCCCCAGCATTTT
TRBV18	.	few	TRBJ2-7	CASSPGIGSYEQYF	TGTGCCAGCTCCCCAGGAATAGGGTCCTACGAGCAGTACTTC
TRBV4-1	TRBD1	.	TRBJ2-7	CASSRPGTGENEQYF	TGCGCCAGCAGTCGCCCCGGGACAGGGGAGAACGAGCAGTACTTC